This is a list of T cell receptor beta chains from one sample in a study of cytomegalovirus exposure and HLA in healthy donors. Data came from immunoSEQ multiplex PCR; TCRdb stores just in-frame clones and leaves some out. In the table there are about 160,000 clones, about 65% of which are singletons. Sample: PBMCs. The source of these receptors is a woman in her 30s in good health and CMV-seronegative. Each CDR3 is given with its conserved first and last residue.

>TRBV11-2
CASSLKQSTDTQYF
>TRBV10-2
CASCIRIQGADTGELFF
>TRBV7-2
CASSLQQASGETQYF
>TRBV5-6
CASSSSPRTQEQYF
>TRBV2
CASSELQGYTEAFF
>TRBV7-3
CASSPQGEADTQYF
>TRBV28
CASSFPWGRGEDTEAFF
>TRBV28
CASSLYSINTEAFF
>TRBV12-5
CASGLYPSAGQEGGTDTQYF
>TRBV9
CASSPGVSGNTIYF
>TRBV27
CASRVAGGPDTQYF
>TRBV27
CASSLEPKNTEAFF
>TRBV7-9
CASSSPLDRNYGYTF
>TRBV29-1
CSVEVDMFILF
>TRBV7-9
CASSHLAYEQFF
>TRBV27
CASSSTQTGIETQYF
>TRBV28
CASSTTGWYEQYF
>TRBV6-5
CASSLGTGGLEQYF
>TRBV7-2
CASSLGRQNTEAFF
>TRBV19
CASSPRGTGAEAFF
>TRBV19
CASSIPGGRANQPQHF
>TRBV28
CASSSQGAGTEAFF
>TRBV28
CASSPLTEGNQPQHF
>TRBV7-8
CASSFGTATMNTEAFF
>TRBV4-2
CASSQARGRGASTDTQYF
>TRBV28
CASSGLAGLSYEQYF
>TRBV27
CASSLGGGYQPQHF
>TRBV2
CASTRGDYSYEQYF
>TRBV7-9
CASRSSSVKGYTQYF
>TRBV5-8
CASSVGTVSSGNTIYF
>TRBV6-5
CASSFGLAGEQFF
>TRBV7-9
CASTDGGNTIYF
>TRBV2
CASSENSQGISPLHF
>TRBV6-4
CASSAGPRLYF
>TRBV5-6
CASSLAGLAGAYEQYF
>TRBV25-1
CASTASGVPETQYF
>TRBV5-1
CASRSRGTGASTDTQYF
>TRBV7-6
CASSPDRDQETQYF
>TRBV4-1
CASSLREENTEAFF
>TRBV4-3
CASSQLGQGSNEKLFF
>TRBV7-9
CASSPGTSGRDEQYF
>TRBV18
CASSLTADTEAFF
>TRBV5-6
CASSSTGQQETQYF
>TRBV4-3
CASSHPQTTDTYGYTF
>TRBV10-3
CATRDRQNTEAFF
>TRBV30
CAWSRGPGEQFF